A single sample is the source of the 20 T cell receptor beta chains below, sequenced in a study of cytomegalovirus exposure and HLA in healthy donors. The PCR had 60 Vbeta and 13 Jbeta primers. Using immunoSEQ multiplex PCR, the repertoire was profiled, and TCRdb retains in-frame clones only, with some absent. The sample lists approximately 59,000 clones, 62% seen once, with approximately 2.6% in the top ten. The sequencing sample was made of PBMCs. The receptor source for this set is a man younger than 40 in good health and CMV-seronegative.

V usage is TRBV4-1 and J usage is TRBJ1-6, with TRBD1 identical over 7 bases. CDR3 length: 16 residues. The J segment lost 6 bases and the V segment lost 4 bases, leaving 9 bases of the junction unmatched. Germline V gives CDR1 MGHRA, CDR2 YSYEKL. The CDR3 bases are TGCGCCAGCAGCCGGTCACCGGGACAGCGTAATTCACCCCTCCACTTT. Residues: CASSRSPGQRNSPLHF.

This rearrangement joins TRBV21-1 to TRBJ1-5. TRBV21-1 is reported as a pseudogene. The CDR3 runs to 15 residues. The CDR3 loop reads CASSKARGGNQPQHF. CDR3 sequence (DNA): TGTGCCAGCAGCAAAGCGCGGGGGGGCAATCAGCCCCAGCATTTT.

The chain couples TRBV6-5 to TRBJ1-1; a possible D gene is TRBD1 (5 bases). The V end lost 7 bases, the J end lost 3 bases, and 6 bases lay between the germline ends. Germline-derived CDR1 and CDR2 are MNHEY and SVGAGI. The CDR3 is 11 residues long. CDR3 in amino acids: CASTRDTEAFF. In DNA form, the CDR3 reads TGTGCCAGCACCAGGGACACTGAAGCTTTCTTT.

Only one count was recorded for this clone. This chain links TRBV4-2 with TRBJ2-3; 7 nucleotides line up with TRBD2. Trimming cost V 7 bases and J 2 bases; bases outside gene matches: 12. Germline V lookup: CDR1 LGHNA, CDR2 YNFKEQ. CDR3 length equals 16 residues. CDR3 nucleotide sequence: TGTGCCAGCACCCTCGGTCGCGGGGGAGACACAGATACGCAGTATTTT. Its protein is CASTLGRGGDTDTQYF.

V usage is TRBV7-9 and J usage is TRBJ2-7, with D unresolved. V shed 1 base and J shed 7 bases, with 14 bases lying between them. The CDR3 totals 14 residues. The V gene's germline CDR1 is SEHNR and CDR2 FQNEAQ (reference sequence). The CDR3 loop is CASSLVPSLSEQYF. The CDR3 DNA sequence: TGTGCCAGCAGCTTAGTTCCAAGTTTGAGTGAGCAGTACTTC.

This chain joins TRBV11-1 and TRBJ2-7; 10 nucleotides match TRBD2. The CDR3 extends over 15 amino acids. Germline V CDR1 and CDR2: SGHAT, FQDESV (reference sequence). The junction had 6 bases not matched to a gene; V was cut back by 4 bases and J by 3 bases. The CDR3 here is CASSWGSGGNYEQYF. DNA for the CDR3: TGTGCCAGCAGCTGGGGTAGCGGGGGGAACTACGAGCAGTACTTC.

This clone was seen only a few times. DNA of the CDR3: TGTGCCTACGGACAGGGGGCGCGTAAAGGCTACACCTTC. This encodes CAYGQGARKGYTF. V gene TRBV30 combines with J gene TRBJ1-2, with 11 bases aligning to TRBD1. J lost 8 bases, V lost 7 bases, and 9 bases had no gene match. Germline assignment: CDR1 GTSNPN and CDR2 SVGIG (reference sequence). CDR3 length: 13 residues.

V is TRBV6-1 and J is TRBJ1-6; 7 bases match TRBD1. The CDR3 has 15 residues. Germline CDR1 MNHNS, CDR2 SASEGT. Trimming took 8 bases from V and 9 from J; bases not matched to a gene: 13. In nucleotides, the CDR3 is TGTGCCAGCCATAGGGGGCCAATCTTCGCTTCACCCCTCCACTTT. Translation gives CASHRGPIFASPLHF.

The table lists this clone with a few counts. The chain uses TRBV2 and TRBJ1-2, with D possibly matching TRBD1 (5 bases). The germline V and J ends were trimmed by 6 bases and 2 bases, with 10 bases remaining between them. This CDR3 is 13 amino acids long. Germline CDR1 SNHLY, CDR2 FYNNEI. CDR3 in amino acids: CASREQENYGYTF. CDR3 in DNA: TGTGCCAGCAGGGAACAGGAAAACTATGGCTACACCTTC.

The gene calls are TRBV6-6 and TRBJ2-1; no clear D. This CDR3 contains 15 residues. The germline V gene has CDR1 MNHNY and CDR2 SVGAGI (reference sequence). The ends were cut back, 6 bases at V and 0 bases at J, with 12 bases in the middle. CDR3 in DNA: TGTGCCAGCAGCGAAATAGAACCCTCCTACAATGAGCAGTTCTTC. The encoded protein is CASSEIEPSYNEQFF.

The rearrangement links TRBV6-5 to TRBJ1-1, with a tentative D call TRBD1 (6 bases). The length of the CDR3 is 14 residues. Germline V gene lookup returns CDR1 MNHEY and CDR2 SVGAGI. Trimming left V 6 bases short and J 0 bases short, with 11 bases between. The CDR3 bases are TGTGCCAGCAGCAGGACAGAGATGAACACTGAAGCTTTCTTT. Amino acids: CASSRTEMNTEAFF.

There are a few counts of this clone. The chain uses TRBV6-1 and TRBJ2-7; 8 nucleotides match TRBD1. Germline V lookup: CDR1 MNHNS, CDR2 SASEGT. The CDR3 runs to 14 residues. With 7 bases clipped from V and 1 base from J, the junction kept 6 bases outside the gene matches. CDR3 sequence (DNA): TGTGCCAGCAAGGGGGACAGGAGATCCTACGAGCAGTACTTC. Its protein is CASKGDRRSYEQYF.

This rearrangement joins TRBV5-3 to TRBJ1-3; D call uncertain. TRBV5-3 is annotated as an ORF whose role is uncertain. The CDR3 runs to 15 residues. The V gene lost 0 bases and the J gene lost 3 bases, with 10 bases spanning the gap. CDR3 protein: CARSLGRLFGNTIYF. CDR3 nucleotides: TGTGCCAGAAGCTTGGGCAGGCTTTTTGGAAACACCATATATTTT.

V gene TRBV10-3 combines with J gene TRBJ1-2; no definite D call. The CDR3 extends over 14 amino acids. The germline CDR1 and CDR2 sequences are ENHRY and SYGVKD. V was cut by 11 bases and J by 3 bases, with 19 bases left in between. The CDR3 coding sequence is TGTGCCGTCTCGCGGGCGGCCGGTGACTATGGCTACACCTTC. This gives the protein CAVSRAAGDYGYTF.

The chain joins TRBV5-1 to TRBJ1-6; D is unclear. CDR1 and CDR2 (germline): SGHRS, YFSETQ. The CDR3 loop spans 16 amino acids. Trimming shortened V by 0 bases and J by 7 bases, and 14 bases separated the two germline ends. As DNA, the CDR3 is TGCGCCAGCAGCTTGGAGGGCCGGAGGAGGAATTCACCCCTCCACTTT. It encodes CASSLEGRRRNSPLHF.

The J gene is TRBJ2-3, the V gene TRBV14; possible D gene TRBD2, 6 bases. V lost 0 bases and J lost 11, with 12 bases in between. The CDR3 has 13 amino acids. Germline CDR1 is SGHDN and CDR2 is FVKESK. CDR3: CASSQEYLGGQYF. Here the CDR3 DNA reads TGTGCCAGCAGCCAAGAGTACCTCGGGGGGCAGTATTTT.

The V call is TRBV29-1, the J call TRBJ1-1, with D maybe TRBD1 (6 bases). The CDR3 consists of 10 residues. Germline lookup yields CDR1 SQVTM and CDR2 ANQGSEA. The V and J ends lost 8 bases and 4 bases respectively, with 8 bases between them. CDR3: CSPGVTEAFF. The DNA for the CDR3 is TGCAGCCCAGGGGTCACTGAAGCTTTCTTT.

This clone has just a few counts. The genes are TRBV6-5 and TRBJ1-3, with unresolved D. CDR3 size: 14 residues. V was trimmed by 2 bases and J by 1 base, leaving 6 bases between them. Germline CDR1 and CDR2: MNHEY and SVGAGI. In nucleotides, the CDR3 is TGTGCCAGCAGTTACGCTAATTCTGGAAACACCATATATTTT. Its protein is CASSYANSGNTIYF.

The chain uses TRBV6-1 and TRBJ2-2; perhaps TRBD1 as D (5 bases). V gave up 6 bases and J gave up 6 bases, with 11 bases separating them. This CDR3 is built from 13 residues. CDR1 is MNHNS, CDR2 SASEGT, per germline. This chain's CDR3 is CASRPDSAGELFF. The CDR3 DNA reads TGTGCCAGCAGACCTGACAGTGCCGGGGAGCTGTTTTTT.

The sample holds a few counts of this clone. J is TRBJ2-7 and V is TRBV7-9; 9 bases agree with TRBD1. The CDR3 is 15 amino acids. CDR1 and CDR2 (germline): SEHNR, FQNEAQ (reference sequence). Trimming removed 3 bases from V and 6 bases from J; junction bases left unmatched: 9. CDR3 DNA sequence: TGTGCCAGCAGCTTGGGTCGGGACAGGGCGGGCGAGCAGTACTTC. Its protein is CASSLGRDRAGEQYF. The full variable domain, rest sourced from reference TRBV7-9 and TRBJ2-7, is DTGVSQNPRHKITKRGQNVTFRCDPISEHNRLYWYRQTLGQGPEFLTYFQNEAQLEKSRLLSDRFSAERPKGSFSTLEIQRTEQGDSAMYLCASSLGRDRAGEQYFGPGTRLTVT.